One T cell receptor beta chain is described in this entry. The antigen remains undetermined. The data derive from a study of blood T cells in healthy people across ages. As for the study in general: About one barcoded beta molecule per two T cells came from capture by template switching. Study observations and caveats: Naive CD4+ cell counts and diversity both ran higher in long-lived than in aged donors.

Primers used in a second PCR of roughly 6 to 12 cycles were a sample-barcoded 5' primer and a J-beta primer mix. Through a template-switch adaptor with 12 random nucleotides, each cDNA molecule received a tag. Using its own MiXCR run on the 5' RACE reads, TCRdb lists one record per CDR3 protein. This sample has around 580,000 distinct CDR3 sequences; roughly 43% occur once, and the top ten carry 20% to 25%. V dropped 2 bases and J dropped 5 bases, with 13 bases sitting between them. The CDR3 is made up of 13 amino acids. The germline CDR1 and CDR2 sequences are DFQATT and SNEGSKA (reference sequence). PBMCs were isolated at a quantity of at least 6 million per sample.

Material: blood. The TCR originated in an elderly man in good health. This chain connects TRBV20-1 to TRBJ2-7; TRBD1 is a possible D gene (6 bases). The CDR3 DNA is TGCAGTGCTAGAAGGGGACAAGACAACGAGCAGTACTTC. Its protein is CSARRGQDNEQYF.